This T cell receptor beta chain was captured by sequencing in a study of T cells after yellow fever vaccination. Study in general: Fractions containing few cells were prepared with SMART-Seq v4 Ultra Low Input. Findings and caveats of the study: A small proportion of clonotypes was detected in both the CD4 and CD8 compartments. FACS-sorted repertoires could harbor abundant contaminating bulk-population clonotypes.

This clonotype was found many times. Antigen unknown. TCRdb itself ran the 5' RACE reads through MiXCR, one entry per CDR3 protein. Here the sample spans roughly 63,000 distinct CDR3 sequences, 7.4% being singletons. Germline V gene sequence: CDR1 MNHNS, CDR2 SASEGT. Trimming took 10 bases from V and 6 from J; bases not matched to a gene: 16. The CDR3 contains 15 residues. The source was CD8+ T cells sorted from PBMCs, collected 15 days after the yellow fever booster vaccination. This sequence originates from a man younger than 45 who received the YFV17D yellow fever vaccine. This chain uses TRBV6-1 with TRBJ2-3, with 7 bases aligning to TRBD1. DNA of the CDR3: TGTGCCACCCAGTGGGGGACAGACCTCGCCGATACGCAGTATTTT. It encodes CATQWGTDLADTQYF.